This is a list of T cell receptor beta chains from one sample in a study of blood T cell repertoires in COVID-19. TCRdb's table, derived via immunoSEQ multiplex PCR, lists solely in-frame clones and lacks some. The table records under 300,000 clones, under 95% of them present only once. Source material: PBMCs or T cells enriched from blood (not recorded which). These receptor sequences come from a woman in her late teens or twenties who had recovered from COVID-19. Each CDR3 is given with its conserved first and last residue. A D gene is named only where the DNA matches it firmly. Clone size, where shown, is once, few, many, or a class for clones that have expanded.

J: TRBJ2-5
D: TRBD1
V: TRBV5-8
size: few
DNA: TGTGCCAGCAGCTCAAGACAGGGGGTCCGGGAGACCCAGTACTTC
CDR3: CASSSRQGVRETQYF

J: TRBJ1-2
D: -
V: TRBV9
size: -
DNA: TGTGCCAGCAGCGTAGGTGGAGGCAGGCAAGATGGCTACACCTTC
CDR3: CASSVGGGRQDGYTF

J: TRBJ1-1
D: -
V: TRBV29-1
size: -
DNA: TGCAGCGTTCAAACAGGGCTCGGGGATGAAGCTTTCTTT
CDR3: CSVQTGLGDEAFF

J: TRBJ1-5
D: -
V: TRBV7-8
size: few
DNA: TGTGCCAGCAGCTCGGAGAGGGCGGCTGGACGTCAGCCCCAGCATTTT
CDR3: CASSSERAAGRQPQHF

J: TRBJ1-5
D: -
V: TRBV18
size: -
DNA: TGTGCCAGCTCACCAGGGAGGGCTTGGCAGCCCCAGCATTTT
CDR3: CASSPGRAWQPQHF

J: TRBJ2-1
D: TRBD1
V: TRBV6-4
size: once
DNA: TGTGCCAGCAGTCACCGGGACAGGGTGTATGAGCAGTTCTTC
CDR3: CASSHRDRVYEQFF

J: TRBJ1-4
D: -
V: TRBV27
size: -
DNA: TGTGCCAGCAGTTTATCACGGGAGTTTGAAAAACTGTTTTTT
CDR3: CASSLSREFEKLFF

J: TRBJ2-4
D: -
V: TRBV4-1
size: -
DNA: TGCGCCAGCAGCCAAGAAAATTGGCCAGGGGGGCAGTACTTC
CDR3: CASSQENWPGGQYF

J: TRBJ2-5
D: TRBD1
V: TRBV9
size: -
DNA: TGTGCCAGCAGCGTAGGGGGGACAGGGGGCATAGAGACCCAGTACTTC
CDR3: CASSVGGTGGIETQYF

J: TRBJ1-2
D: -
V: TRBV19
size: -
DNA: TGTGCCAGTAGTATAGGAAACACAGGGATTCCGTACGGCTACACCTTC
CDR3: CASSIGNTGIPYGYTF

J: TRBJ2-1
D: -
V: TRBV5-4
size: -
DNA: TGTGCCAGCAGCCTAGAAGCCGCGAGCTCCTACAATGAGCAGTTCTTC
CDR3: CASSLEAASSYNEQFF

J: TRBJ1-2
D: -
V: TRBV3-1/TRBV3-2
size: once
DNA: TGTGCCAGCAGCCAAGTCATGGGGCAGGATGGCTACACCTTC
CDR3: CASSQVMGQDGYTF

J: TRBJ1-3
D: TRBD1
V: TRBV9
size: -
DNA: TGTGCCAGCAGCGTAGATGGCAGGGGGAGCTCTGGAAACACCATATATTTT
CDR3: CASSVDGRGSSGNTIYF

J: TRBJ1-2
D: -
V: TRBV7-8
size: -
DNA: TGTGCCAGCAGCACGAGCAGGGTTAGTGGCTACACCTTC
CDR3: CASSTSRVSGYTF

J: TRBJ2-7
D: -
V: TRBV18
size: -
DNA: TGTGCCAGCTCTCCCACCCTGACTAGTACGACCTACGAGCAGTACTTC
CDR3: CASSPTLTSTTYEQYF

J: TRBJ2-7
D: -
V: TRBV5-1
size: -
DNA: TGCGCCAGCAAGGGGGAATACGAGCAGTACTTC
CDR3: CASKGEYEQYF

J: TRBJ1-2
D: -
V: TRBV20-1
size: -
DNA: TGCAGTGCTAGTCCCAGGGTCAACTATGGCTACACCTTC
CDR3: CSASPRVNYGYTF

J: TRBJ2-1
D: -
V: TRBV28
size: -
DNA: TGTGCCAGCAGAAGGGGGTCTGCATTATTTGATGAGCAGTTCTTC
CDR3: CASRRGSALFDEQFF

J: TRBJ2-7
D: -
V: TRBV6-2/TRBV6-3
size: -
DNA: TGTGCCAGCAGTTACCCACTGTCGGAGCAGTACTTC
CDR3: CASSYPLSEQYF

J: TRBJ2-7
D: -
V: TRBV2
size: -
DNA: TGTGCCAGCAGTGAGGGTCAGGGCCCTGCCTCCCGCTTC
CDR3: CASSEGQGPASRF

J: TRBJ1-3
D: TRBD1
V: TRBV7-2
size: -
DNA: TGTGCCAGCAGCTTTGGGACAGGGGACTCTGGAAACACCATATATTTT
CDR3: CASSFGTGDSGNTIYF

J: TRBJ1-2
D: TRBD1
V: TRBV5-1
size: -
DNA: TGCGCCAGCAGTTCGGACAGGGGGCAAGAGGGTGGCTACACCTTC
CDR3: CASSSDRGQEGGYTF

J: TRBJ2-5
D: -
V: TRBV5-1
size: once
DNA: TGCGCCAGCAGCTTGCCAGGGGTTGAAGAGACCCAGTACTTC
CDR3: CASSLPGVEETQYF

J: TRBJ1-5
D: -
V: TRBV18
size: -
DNA: TGTGCCAGCTCACCACCAACGACAGGAGTTGGTTCGCCCCAGCATTTT
CDR3: CASSPPTTGVGSPQHF

J: TRBJ2-4
D: TRBD1
V: TRBV2
size: -
DNA: TGTGCCAGCAGTGAAGCCGGGACAGGGGCCAAAAACATTCAGTACTTC
CDR3: CASSEAGTGAKNIQYF

J: TRBJ1-2
D: -
V: TRBV12-3/TRBV12-4
size: few
DNA: TGTGCCAGCAGTTTCGGGGATAACTATGGCTACACCTTC
CDR3: CASSFGDNYGYTF

J: TRBJ1-6
D: -
V: TRBV6-5
size: -
DNA: TGTGCCAGCAGTTATACAGGCAAGAATTCACCCCTCCACTTT
CDR3: CASSYTGKNSPLHF

J: TRBJ2-7
D: -
V: TRBV7-2
size: -
DNA: TGTGCCAGCAGCTTAGGCCCGGCGCGGAGGGGCTCCTACGAGCAGTACTTC
CDR3: CASSLGPARRGSYEQYF

J: TRBJ2-5
D: -
V: TRBV21-1
size: -
DNA: TGTGCCAGCCTACGTCAAGAGACCCAGTACTTC
CDR3: CASLRQETQYF

J: TRBJ1-1
D: -
V: TRBV7-9
size: -
DNA: TGTGCCAGCAGCCAAATTAACACTGAAGCTTTCTTT
CDR3: CASSQINTEAFF

J: TRBJ1-6
D: -
V: TRBV14
size: once
DNA: TGTGCCAGCAGCCACGTGGGACTTTCACCCCTCCACTTT
CDR3: CASSHVGLSPLHF

J: TRBJ2-6
D: -
V: TRBV21-1
size: once
DNA: TGTGCCAGCAGCAATCCGAGCCTTTCTGGGGCCAACGTCCTGACTTTC
CDR3: CASSNPSLSGANVLTF

J: TRBJ1-1
D: TRBD1
V: TRBV6-6
size: -
DNA: TGTGCCAGCAGTGGAACCGGGACAGGGGTATACACTGAAGCTTTCTTT
CDR3: CASSGTGTGVYTEAFF

J: TRBJ1-1
D: -
V: TRBV7-2
size: -
DNA: TGTGCCAGCAGCTTATCCAGAGAAGCTTTCTTT
CDR3: CASSLSREAFF

J: TRBJ2-7
D: -
V: TRBV6-2/TRBV6-3
size: -
DNA: TGTGCCAGCAGTTTAGCGGAGTACGAGCAGTACTTC
CDR3: CASSLAEYEQYF